These 27 T cell receptor beta chains share one sample of origin, sequenced in a study of identifying expanded T cells in peripheral blood (dated by TCRdb to about 2019). The library relied on the immunoSEQ multiplex PCR assay. TCRdb provides this immuneACCESS table in a form limited to in-frame rearrangements. Some clones are lacking; in checked studies, under half of them reflect an unresolved V gene, and why the rest are absent is not known. This sample lists 110,000 or so clones; 88% were detected once. Just under 8.5% of the sample is in the top ten clones. The sample consisted of blood. The receptors were sampled from a person aged 18 to 69 in good health.

This clone was counted a single time. The chain has TRBV28 and TRBJ1-3; TRBD1 might be the D (6 bases). V lost 4 bases, J lost 5 bases, and 18 bases lay in between. CDR1 MDHEN and CDR2 SYDVKM come from the germline V gene. This CDR3 is 16 amino acids long. CDR3 region: CASSSDPRRDRNTIYF. In DNA form, the CDR3 reads TGTGCCAGCAGTTCGGACCCTAGAAGGGACAGAAACACCATATATTTT.

This clone was counted once. The chain has TRBV9 and TRBJ2-2, with D perhaps TRBD2 (6 bases). Germline values: CDR1 SGDLS, CDR2 YYNGEE. Trimming pared 4 bases from V and 5 bases from J, leaving 18 bases between. There are 16 residues in the CDR3. CDR3 loop: CASSPSLGGGTGELFF. For the CDR3, the DNA is TGTGCCAGCAGCCCCTCCCTGGGAGGAGGTACCGGGGAGCTGTTTTTT.

The genes are TRBV19 and TRBJ2-1, with D perhaps matching TRBD2 (5 bases). V was shortened by 10 bases and J by 5 bases, with 12 bases between the two germline ends. Germline-derived CDR1 and CDR2 are LNHDA and SQIVND (reference sequence). The CDR3 extends over 12 amino acids. In DNA form, the CDR3 reads TGTGCCACCTCATTCGGGGACAATGAGCAGTTCTTC. Its protein is CATSFGDNEQFF.

The rearrangement links TRBV4-2 to TRBJ1-2, with a tentative D call TRBD1 (6 bases). The CDR3 spans 14 residues. CDR1 and CDR2 from the germline V gene are LGHNA and YNFKEQ. V lost 5 bases, J lost 4 bases, and 14 bases lay in between. In nucleotides, the CDR3 is TGTGCCAGCAGCACGGACAGCGTAAGCTATGGCTACACCTTC. Residues: CASSTDSVSYGYTF.

The chain uses TRBV11-3 and TRBJ2-1; 7 bases line up with TRBD2. Per the germline V gene, CDR1 is SGHNT and CDR2 is YENEEA. Unmatched junction bases numbered 11, after V lost 5 bases and J lost 1 base. This CDR3 region has 17 residues. CDR3 amino acids: CASSTPHRGSSYNEQFF. The CDR3 DNA is TGTGCCAGCAGCACCCCCCACCGCGGGAGTTCCTACAATGAGCAGTTCTTC.

The gene calls are TRBV10-2 and TRBJ1-1, with D unclear. Trimming took 4 bases from V and 4 from J, leaving 10 bases between them. Germline V lookup: CDR1 WSHSY, CDR2 SAAADI. CDR3 length: 13 residues. The CDR3: CASSGTRGTEAFF. The CDR3 region has the DNA TGCGCCAGCAGTGGGACTCGTGGCACTGAAGCTTTCTTT.

Only one count was recorded for this clone. This rearrangement joins TRBV18 to TRBJ2-7; unclear D gene. V shed 6 bases and J shed 9 bases, with 12 bases lying between them. Germline CDR1 KGHSH, CDR2 LQKENI. The CDR3 contains 11 residues. The CDR3 DNA sequence: TGTGCCAGCTCCCCGGATTTTGGGCAGTACTTC. This translates into CASSPDFGQYF.

This clone was recorded once. The chain employs TRBV19 and TRBJ1-5; D perhaps matches TRBD1 (5 bases). Trimming pared 4 bases from V and 4 bases from J, leaving 14 bases between. The CDR3 consists of 15 residues. CDR1 and CDR2 (germline): LNHDA, SQIVND (reference sequence). In DNA, the CDR3 is TGTGCCAGTAGTACAGCCGGGACGGAGAATCAGCCCCAGCATTTT. Its protein product is CASSTAGTENQPQHF.

This chain connects TRBV11-2 to TRBJ2-3, with 10 bases fitting TRBD2. Germline CDR1 reads SGHAT; CDR2 reads FQNNGV. V shed 6 bases, J shed 6 bases, and the junction held 9 bases outside the gene matches. The CDR3 extends over 15 amino acids. The CDR3 DNA follows: TGTGCCAGCAGTTCCGGAGCGGGAGGGCCTGATACGCAGTATTTT. This sequence encodes CASSSGAGGPDTQYF. Looking up the rest from reference TRBV11-2 and TRBJ2-3 gives the full variable domain: EAGVAQSPRYKIIEKRQSVAFWCNPISGHATLYWYQQILGQGPKLLIQFQNNGVVDDSQLPKDRFSAERLKGVDSTLKIQPAKLEDSAVYLCASSSGAGGPDTQYFGPGTRLTVL.

The V gene is TRBV11-1, the J gene TRBJ2-1; possibly TRBD1 or TRBD2 for D (5 bases each). CDR1 and CDR2 from the germline V gene are SGHAT and FQDESV (reference sequence). The CDR3 has 14 amino acids. V lost 7 bases and J 7 bases, leaving 17 bases between the germline ends. The CDR3 sequence is CASTQRGRENEQFF. The CDR3 coding sequence is TGTGCCAGCACCCAGAGGGGCCGCGAGAATGAGCAGTTCTTC.

This chain joins TRBV6-1 and TRBJ1-3, with unresolved D. Germline CDR1 and CDR2: MNHNS and SASEGT. The CDR3 contains 16 residues. Trimming left V 4 bases short and J 0 bases short, with 13 bases between. The chain's CDR3 is CASSAERLNSGNTIYF. Written as DNA, the CDR3 is TGTGCCAGCAGTGCCGAGCGGCTAAACTCTGGAAACACCATATATTTT.

The V gene is TRBV11-2, the J gene TRBJ2-1; 7 bases align to TRBD1. With V trimmed by 4 bases and J by 3 bases, 6 bases remained unmatched. The CDR3 length is 15 residues. Germline CDR1 reads SGHAT; CDR2 reads FQNNGV. CDR3 coding DNA: TGTGCCAGCAGCTCTAGACAGGGTTACTACAATGAGCAGTTCTTC. Amino acid sequence: CASSSRQGYYNEQFF.

The V gene is TRBV5-1, the J gene TRBJ2-5; the D call may be TRBD1 or TRBD2 (5 bases each). This CDR3 contains 13 residues. Germline CDR1 is SGHRS and CDR2 is YFSETQ. V lost 1 base, J lost 4 bases, and 8 bases lay in between. CDR3 sequence reads: CASSLTGGETQYF. For the CDR3, the DNA is TGCGCCAGCAGCTTGACTGGGGGAGAGACCCAGTACTTC.

In nucleotides, the CDR3 is TGTGCCAGCAGCTTAGAATTTGGGGAGGATACGCAGTATTTT. It specifies CASSLEFGEDTQYF. The J gene is TRBJ2-3, the V gene TRBV7-7; possibly TRBD2 for D (5 bases). The germline V gene encodes CDR1 SSHAT and CDR2 FNYEAQ (reference sequence). Trimming removed 1 base from V and 6 bases from J, with 11 bases in between. The CDR3 spans 14 residues.

The rearrangement links TRBV4-2 to TRBJ1-1; 11 bases are shared with TRBD1. The length of the CDR3 is 15 residues. In germline, CDR1 is LGHNA, CDR2 YNFKEQ. The J segment lost 2 bases and the V segment lost 5 bases, leaving 4 bases of the junction unmatched. In DNA, the CDR3 is TGTGCCAGCAGCTCCGGGACAGGGGGAAACACTGAAGCTTTCTTT. It codes for CASSSGTGGNTEAFF.

The sample holds a few counts of this clone. The J gene is TRBJ1-2, the V gene TRBV29-1, with D perhaps TRBD1 (5 bases). Germline V lookup: CDR1 SQVTM, CDR2 ANQGSEA. CDR3 length equals 13 residues. In DNA, the CDR3 is TGCAGTGCTGAGATCCGGGGCATAAATGGCTACACCTTC. It encodes CSAEIRGINGYTF.

The rearrangement joins TRBV5-4 to TRBJ2-3, with D uncertain. Germline V gene data show CDR1 as SGHNT and CDR2 as YYREEE (reference sequence). The CDR3 is made up of 15 amino acids. V shed 1 base and J shed 0 bases, with 9 bases lying between them. The CDR3, as DNA: TGTGCCAGCAGCTTGATAGAAACTAGCACAGATACGCAGTATTTT. Residues: CASSLIETSTDTQYF.

The rearrangement links TRBV5-1 to TRBJ2-7; TRBD1 is a possible D gene (5 bases). The CDR3 contains 15 residues. Germline loops: CDR1 SGHRS, CDR2 YFSETQ. V lost 1 base and J 2 bases, leaving 13 bases between the germline ends. CDR3 nucleotide sequence: TGCGCCAGCAGCTTGATGGCAGGGAAGACCTACGAGCAGTACTTC. Translation: CASSLMAGKTYEQYF.

This clone has just a few counts. The chain employs TRBV2 and TRBJ2-7; TRBD2 agrees at 12 bases. CDR3 length: 14 residues. J lost 7 bases, V lost 8 bases, and 9 bases had no gene match. Per the germline V gene, CDR1 is SNHLY and CDR2 is FYNNEI. The CDR3 loop is CASLLAGGPGEQYF. Here the CDR3 DNA reads TGTGCCAGCCTCCTAGCGGGAGGGCCCGGAGAGCAGTACTTC.

The rearrangement joins TRBV2 to TRBJ1-1; D might be TRBD1 (6 bases). The V gene lost 3 bases and the J gene lost 5 bases, with 13 bases spanning the gap. The V gene's germline CDR1 is SNHLY and CDR2 FYNNEI. This CDR3 contains 14 residues. CDR3 in amino acids: CASSDSTGWTEAFF. For the CDR3, the DNA is TGTGCCAGCAGTGATAGTACAGGGTGGACTGAAGCTTTCTTT. Complete variable domain (other parts from reference TRBV2 and TRBJ1-1): EPEVTQTPSHQVTQMGQEVILRCVPISNHLYFYWYRQILGQKVEFLVSFYNNEISEKSEIFDDQFSVERPDGSNFTLKIRSTKLEDSAMYFCASSDSTGWTEAFFGQGTRLTVV.

The V gene is TRBV10-3, the J gene TRBJ1-1; D might be TRBD1 (5 bases). From germline, CDR1 is ENHRY and CDR2 SYGVKD. Trimming left V 4 bases short and J 4 bases short, with 13 bases between. The CDR3 is 14 residues long. CDR3 sequence: CAISGTGGITEAFF. CDR3 nucleotide sequence: TGTGCCATCAGTGGGACTGGGGGGATCACTGAAGCTTTCTTT.

The gene calls are TRBV6-6 and TRBJ2-7; the D is unclear. The V gene lost 4 bases and the J gene lost 4 bases, with 8 bases spanning the gap. CDR3 length: 12 amino acids. From germline, CDR1 is MNHNY and CDR2 SVGAGI (reference sequence). Here the CDR3 reads CASSSFQYEQYF. The CDR3 bases are TGTGCCAGCAGTTCCTTTCAATACGAGCAGTACTTC.

V usage is TRBV18 and J usage is TRBJ2-7, with 8 nucleotides matching TRBD1. The CDR3 runs to 14 residues. V trimming: 6 bases; J trimming: 0 bases; junction bases outside the gene matches: 4. Looked up from germline, CDR1 is KGHSH and CDR2 is LQKENI. The CDR3 DNA is TGTGCCAGCTCTCTGGACAGGGCCTCCTACGAGCAGTACTTC. Its translation: CASSLDRASYEQYF.

This clone is a singleton in its sample. The genes are TRBV9 and TRBJ2-7; the match to TRBD2 covers 7 bases. The junction had 8 bases not matched to a gene; V was cut back by 3 bases and J by 5 bases. Germline lookup yields CDR1 SGDLS and CDR2 YYNGEE. The CDR3 has 14 residues. The CDR3, as DNA: TGTGCCAGCAGCGACCCAGCGGGGAGGGACGAGCAGTACTTC. Translation gives CASSDPAGRDEQYF.

This chain connects TRBV7-8 to TRBJ1-3; D ambiguous. The CDR3 is 15 residues long. The germline V gene has CDR1 SGHVS and CDR2 FQNEAQ. Between the trimmed V and J ends, which lost 8 bases and 0 bases, there was a span of 14 bases. This chain's CDR3 is CASERYGPSGNTIYF. In nucleotides, the CDR3 is TGTGCCAGCGAGCGGTACGGCCCCTCTGGAAACACCATATATTTT.

V is TRBV4-1 and J is TRBJ2-3, with D tentatively TRBD1 (6 bases). V was clipped by 4 bases and J by 4 bases, with 12 bases between them. Germline CDR1 and CDR2: MGHRA and YSYEKL. The CDR3 spans 14 residues. The CDR3 loop reads CASSLQGYADTQYF. CDR3 sequence (DNA): TGCGCCAGCAGCCTTCAGGGGTATGCAGATACGCAGTATTTT.

CDR3 protein: CASSPDNSGLIRNTGELFF. CDR3 sequence (DNA): TGTGCCAGCAGCCCGGACAACTCGGGACTTATACGGAACACCGGGGAGCTGTTTTTT. The rearrangement links TRBV7-3 to TRBJ2-2; the D gene is possibly TRBD2 (6 bases). V gave up 5 bases and J gave up 1 base, with 23 bases separating them. The CDR3 runs to 19 residues. CDR1 SGHTA and CDR2 FQGTGA come from the germline V gene.